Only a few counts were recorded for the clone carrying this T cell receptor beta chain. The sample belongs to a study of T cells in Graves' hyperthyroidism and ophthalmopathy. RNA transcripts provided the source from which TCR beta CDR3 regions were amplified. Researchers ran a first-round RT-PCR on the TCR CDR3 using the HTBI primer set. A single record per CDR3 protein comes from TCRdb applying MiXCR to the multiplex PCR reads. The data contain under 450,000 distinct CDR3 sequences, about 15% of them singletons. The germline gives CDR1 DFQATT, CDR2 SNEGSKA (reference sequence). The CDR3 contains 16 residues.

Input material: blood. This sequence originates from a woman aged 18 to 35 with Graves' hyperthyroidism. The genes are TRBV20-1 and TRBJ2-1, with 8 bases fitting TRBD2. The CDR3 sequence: CSPVIPHSGRRNEQFF. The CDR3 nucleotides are TGCAGCCCCGTAATCCCCCACAGCGGGAGAAGAAATGAGCAGTTCTTC.